This T cell receptor beta chain was identified during a study of blood T cell repertoires in COVID-19. In the study overall: COVID-19 samples, acute and convalescent, were from the United States, Italy and Spain. Nucleic acid was either cDNA or gDNA, and it came from T cells, B-cell-depleted T cells, or PBMCs.

Authors' methods: It was from reference gene primer amplification that nucleated cell counts were estimated. Libraries were prepared by immunoSEQ multiplex PCR; TCRdb keeps only in-frame clonotypes and omits some of them. V, J and clone size derive from that table, while D and trimming were established from the DNA sequence. Of about 250,000 clones detected, approximately 91% appear once; the ten largest clones hold 0.8%. V was pared by 4 bases and J by 3 bases, with 15 bases of the junction left unmatched. This CDR3 contains 17 residues. Germline assignment: CDR1 SGHVS and CDR2 FQNEAQ. This TCR was recovered from a woman under 40 with acute or convalescent COVID-19. Sequencing input: peripheral blood. This sequence joins TRBV7-8 and TRBJ2-7; 7 nucleotides match TRBD1. DNA of the CDR3: TGTGCCAGCAGCTCGTGGCGCCCCCCGGGACAGATCTACGAGCAGTACTTC. Translation gives CASSSWRPPGQIYEQYF.